This T cell receptor (beta chain) comes out of a study of immune heterogeneity within non-small cell lung tumors. This clonotype was seen at least ten times. Amplification of TCR beta CDR3 was performed by multiplex PCR with 32 V and 13 J primers. TCRdb fed the multiplex PCR reads into MiXCR, producing one record per CDR3 protein. The table has more than 10,000 distinct CDR3 sequences, around a fifth seen once. Each sample used roughly 600 ng of genomic DNA from bulk tumor tissue. Widely spaced biopsies, several per primary tumor, were obtained at surgery. Samples came from untreated patients having curative surgery for newly diagnosed non-small cell lung cancer. Looked up from germline, CDR1 is MNHEY and CDR2 is SMNVEV (reference sequence). The CDR3 totals 12 residues. V lost 1 base and J lost 12, with 9 bases in between.

The V and J genes are TRBV27 and TRBJ1-4; D perhaps matches TRBD1 (6 bases). Sequenced sample: lung tumor tissue. The receptor's source is a man in his 60s with non-small cell lung cancer. The chain's CDR3 is CASSLFRGELFF. CDR3 in DNA: TGTGCCAGCAGTTTATTCAGGGGAGAACTGTTTTTT.